Shown below are 27 T cell receptor beta chains from a single sample sequenced in a study of OX40 agonist ivuxolimab in advanced cancers. Repertoires were generated with immunoSEQ multiplex PCR, while TCRdb's copy carries only in-frame clones and drops some. The repertoire holds about 83,000 clones, with around 84% as singletons. The sequencing used CD4+ or CD8+ T cells sorted from blood, collected in a trial of the OX40 agonist ivuxolimab. The receptors shown here come from an adult with an advanced solid tumor such as melanoma, head and neck, liver or kidney cancer.

This clone was seen more than once but under ten times. V and J are TRBV7-6 and TRBJ2-2; tentatively, D is TRBD1 or TRBD2 (6 bases each). The CDR3 has 14 amino acids. Trimming cost V 5 bases and J 7 bases, with 14 bases left between them. Germline V gene lookup returns CDR1 SGHVS and CDR2 FNYEAQ. The CDR3 DNA is TGTGCCAGCAGCGCTCAACAGGGAGGCGGGGAGCTGTTTTTT. Residues: CASSAQQGGGELFF.

V is TRBV10-2 and J is TRBJ1-6; no definite D call. The CDR3 has 15 residues. V was cut by 6 bases and J by 5 bases, with 14 bases left in between. The germline CDR1 and CDR2 sequences are WSHSY and SAAADI. The CDR3 spells CASRSLAGDNSPLHF. In DNA, the CDR3 is TGCGCCAGCAGGTCCTTGGCAGGAGATAATTCACCCCTCCACTTT.

The chain couples TRBV7-9 to TRBJ2-5, with 7 nucleotides matching TRBD2. The CDR3 runs 14 residues. V gave up 1 base and J gave up 4 bases; unmatched junction bases: 3. CDR1 is SEHNR and CDR2 is FQNEAQ in the germline V gene (reference sequence). The CDR3 here is CASSLGLAGETQYF. The DNA of the CDR3 is TGTGCCAGCAGCTTAGGATTAGCGGGAGAGACCCAGTACTTC.

The chain uses TRBV5-6 and TRBJ2-5, with D possibly being TRBD1 (5 bases). The V gene lost 1 base and the J gene lost 4 bases, with 11 bases spanning the gap. Per germline, CDR1 SGHDT and CDR2 YYEEEE. This CDR3 comprises 14 residues. Here the CDR3 reads CASSLPLDRETQYF. The CDR3, as DNA: TGTGCCAGCAGCTTGCCTCTCGACAGAGAGACCCAGTACTTC.

V and J are TRBV6-5 and TRBJ1-1; D gene ambiguous. The CDR3 totals 12 residues. Per germline, CDR1 MNHEY and CDR2 SVGAGI. V lost 5 bases and J lost 10, with 14 bases in between. CDR3 nucleotide sequence: TGTGCCAGCAGTGGTCGTCTCGGAAGAGCTTTCTTT. This codes for CASSGRLGRAFF.

This clone was seen just once. The chain links TRBV11-1 to TRBJ2-7; no clear D gene. This CDR3 has 15 amino acids. V was cut by 5 bases and J by 6 bases, with 20 bases left in between. From germline, CDR1 is SGHAT and CDR2 FQDESV (reference sequence). CDR3 nucleotide sequence: TGTGCCAGCAGCGCCTCTGTAGACCCGTGGAGCGAGCAGTACTTC. Translated: CASSASVDPWSEQYF.

The chain is built from TRBV7-8 and TRBJ1-2; D gene unclear. Germline assignment: CDR1 SGHVS and CDR2 FQNEAQ. V shed 0 bases and J shed 4 bases, with 15 bases lying between them. This CDR3 has 16 residues. The CDR3 DNA is TGTGCCAGCAGCTTAGCTCGACGTGCCTGGGGCTATGGCTACACCTTC. Its translation: CASSLARRAWGYGYTF.

The chain combines TRBV5-1 with TRBJ1-2; no definite D call. The CDR3 spans 15 residues. CDR1 and CDR2 (germline): SGHRS, YFSETQ. The V end was cut by 4 bases, the J end by 6 bases, with 19 bases between. The CDR3 region is CASSPPSSGRDGYTF. Here the CDR3 DNA reads TGCGCCAGCAGCCCACCCAGCTCTGGGAGGGATGGCTACACCTTC. Based on the CDR3 plus reference TRBV5-1 and TRBJ1-2, the full variable domain is KAGVTQTPRYLIKTRGQQVTLSCSPISGHRSVSWYQQTPGQGLQFLFEYFSETQRNKGNFPGRFSGRQFSNSRSEMNVSTLELGDSALYLCASSPPSSGRDGYTFGSGTRLTVV.

The chain recombines TRBV5-5 with TRBJ2-7, with 8 bases matching TRBD1. This CDR3 has 14 amino acids. Trimming at V came to 4 bases and at J to 0 bases, leaving 3 bases not matched to a gene. Germline CDR1 SGHKS, CDR2 YYEKEE (reference sequence). The CDR3 sequence is CASSRTGSSYEQYF. DNA for the CDR3: TGTGCCAGCAGCCGGACAGGGAGCTCCTACGAGCAGTACTTC.

This clone was seen more than once but under ten times. The chain is built from TRBV7-3 and TRBJ2-2; D not certain. Germline CDR1 and CDR2: SGHTA and FQGTGA. The V gene lost 5 bases and the J gene lost 7 bases, with 8 bases spanning the gap. This CDR3 spans 12 amino acids. For the CDR3, the DNA is TGTGCCAGCAGCCCACAGTACGGGGAGCTGTTTTTT. As protein: CASSPQYGELFF.

This clone came up once. The chain links TRBV9 to TRBJ2-1; a possible D gene is TRBD2 (5 bases). The CDR3 is 13 residues long. Per the germline V gene, CDR1 is SGDLS and CDR2 is YYNGEE. Trimming cost V 0 bases and J 8 bases, with 9 bases left between them. CDR3 protein: CASSVVSRDEQFF. The CDR3 DNA reads TGTGCCAGCAGCGTAGTATCGCGGGATGAGCAGTTCTTC. Using reference TRBV9 and TRBJ2-1 for the parts outside the CDR3, the full variable domain is DSGVTQTPKHLITATGQRVTLRCSPRSGDLSVYWYQQSLDQGLQFLIQYYNGEERAKGNILERFSAQQFPDLHSELNLSSLELGDSALYFCASSVVSRDEQFFGPGTRLTVL.

This rearrangement joins TRBV6-5 to TRBJ1-2; D gene uncertain. The CDR3 totals 11 residues. Germline V gene data show CDR1 as MNHEY and CDR2 as SVGAGI. Trimming took 8 bases from V and 4 from J, leaving 8 bases between them. CDR3 amino acids: CASRTAYGYTF. The CDR3 nucleotides read TGTGCCAGCCGAACAGCCTATGGCTACACCTTC.

This chain links TRBV13 with TRBJ1-2, with D unclear. From germline, CDR1 is PRHDT and CDR2 FYEKMQ (reference sequence). V lost 6 bases and J lost 4, with 15 bases in between. The CDR3 runs 14 residues. CDR3 residues: CASSYGGMAYGYTF. The CDR3 nucleotides are TGTGCCAGCAGTTACGGTGGGATGGCCTATGGCTACACCTTC.

The chain is built from TRBV18 and TRBJ1-1, with D perhaps TRBD1 (6 bases). Germline V gene lookup returns CDR1 KGHSH and CDR2 LQKENI. The CDR3 has 17 residues. The germline V and J ends were trimmed by 2 bases and 0 bases, with 16 bases remaining between them. The CDR3: CASSPRTENSLNTEAFF. The CDR3 coding sequence is TGTGCCAGCTCACCAAGGACAGAAAATAGTTTGAACACTGAAGCTTTCTTT.

The chain links TRBV27 to TRBJ2-3; 9 bases align to TRBD2. Germline V CDR1 and CDR2: MNHEY, SMNVEV (reference sequence). CDR3 length: 13 residues. V shed 5 bases and J 4 bases; nucleotides not matched to a gene: 1. CDR3 coding DNA: TGTGCCAGCAGTGAGCGGGGGGCAGATACGCAGTATTTT. It codes for CASSERGADTQYF.

The rearrangement joins TRBV27 to TRBJ1-6, with D possibly being TRBD1 (5 bases). CDR1 and CDR2 (germline): MNHEY, SMNVEV (reference sequence). CDR3 length: 13 residues. The germline V and J ends were trimmed by 2 bases and 11 bases, with 10 bases remaining between them. CDR3 sequence: CASSLGGRAPLHF. Written as DNA, the CDR3 is TGTGCCAGCAGTTTAGGGGGAAGGGCACCCCTCCACTTT.

In the case of this clone: Other nucleotide sequences from this sample produce the same CDR3. The chain is built from TRBV2 and TRBJ2-2; 8 bases fit TRBD1. V lost 6 bases and J lost 2; bases outside the gene matches: 2. The CDR3 runs to 14 residues. Germline-derived CDR1 and CDR2 are SNHLY and FYNNEI. CDR3 residues: CASSGQGNTGELFF. DNA of the CDR3: TGTGCCAGCAGCGGACAGGGCAACACCGGGGAGCTGTTTTTT.

The DNA of the CDR3 is TGTGCCAGCAGCGCGGGACGGACTAGGTGGGAGCAGTACTTC. Amino acid sequence: CASSAGRTRWEQYF. V and J are TRBV7-2 and TRBJ2-7, with 7 bases lining up with TRBD2. Germline CDR1 is SGHTA and CDR2 is FQGNSA. V shed 5 bases and J 7 bases; nucleotides not matched to a gene: 11. The CDR3 consists of 14 residues.

The V and J genes are TRBV9 and TRBJ2-1; D call uncertain. Germline-derived CDR1 and CDR2 are SGDLS and YYNGEE. Trimming took off 2 bases at V and 7 bases at J, with 7 bases between the two ends. This CDR3 spans 12 amino acids. CDR3 in DNA: TGTGCCAGCAGCGTTTCTCGGAATGAGCAGTTCTTC. Translation: CASSVSRNEQFF.

The CDR3 loop reads CASSSNSPLHF. DNA of the CDR3: TGTGCCAGCAGCTCGAATTCACCCCTCCACTTT. V gene TRBV7-9 combines with J gene TRBJ1-6, with D unresolved. V lost 4 bases and J lost 7, with 2 bases in between. CDR1 is SEHNR and CDR2 is FQNEAQ in the germline V gene (reference sequence). The CDR3 covers 11 residues.

The genes are TRBV5-8 and TRBJ2-1; TRBD2 matches 9 bases. The CDR3 consists of 18 residues. The trim removed 0 bases at V and 3 bases at J, leaving 10 bases unmatched. Germline CDR1 SGHTS, CDR2 YDEGEE. The CDR3 DNA follows: TGTGCCAGCAGCTTGGGGCCTCTAGCGGGGAACTACTACAATGAGCAGTTCTTC. This translates into CASSLGPLAGNYYNEQFF.

V usage is TRBV4-3 and J usage is TRBJ2-1; 10 bases are shared with TRBD2. The V gene's germline CDR1 is LGHNA and CDR2 YSLEER. The junction had 2 bases not matched to a gene; V was cut back by 2 bases and J by 1 base. This CDR3 has 16 residues. CDR3 nucleotides: TGCGCCAGCAGCCAACGAGCGGGAGGGTCCTACAATGAGCAGTTCTTC. It encodes CASSQRAGGSYNEQFF.

This clone has more than one count but fewer than ten. The chain couples TRBV6-1 to TRBJ1-6; 8 nucleotides agree with TRBD1. CDR3 length: 14 residues. The V gene's germline CDR1 is MNHNS and CDR2 SASEGT. Trimming took 6 bases from V and 8 from J; bases not matched to a gene: 6. The CDR3: CASRTGDLYSPLHF. The CDR3, as DNA: TGTGCCAGCAGGACAGGGGATTTGTATTCACCCCTCCACTTT.

About this clone itself: One end of the junction is discordant with germline, which a read error may explain. Other DNA sequences of this sample code for an identical CDR3. The CDR3 protein is CASSFKGSYGYTF. Here the CDR3 DNA reads TGTGCCAGTAGCTTTAAGGGAAGCTATGGCTACACCTTC. The J gene is TRBJ1-2, the V gene TRBV5-6; D not certain. Germline CDR1 SGHDT, CDR2 YYEEEE. The CDR3 has 13 amino acids.

The V and J genes are TRBV30 and TRBJ2-2; D is ambiguous. Germline loops: CDR1 GTSNPN, CDR2 SVGIG (reference sequence). Trimming cost V 2 bases and J 9 bases, with 7 bases left between them. This CDR3 region has 11 residues. This CDR3 reads CAWSPLRELFF. In DNA, the CDR3 is TGTGCCTGGAGTCCATTACGGGAGCTGTTTTTT.

The count of this clone is one. V is TRBV27 and J is TRBJ1-5; D ambiguous. V was trimmed by 4 bases and J by 4 bases, leaving 8 bases between them. Germline values: CDR1 MNHEY, CDR2 SMNVEV (reference sequence). This CDR3 comprises 13 residues. CDR3 coding DNA: TGTGCCAGCAGTTCACAGCTAAATCAGCCCCAGCATTTT. Amino acid sequence: CASSSQLNQPQHF.

The chain is built from TRBV27 and TRBJ2-3; weak D call: TRBD2 (6 bases). CDR1 is MNHEY, CDR2 SMNVEV, per germline (reference sequence). The CDR3 totals 12 residues. V lost 3 bases and J lost 5, with 6 bases in between. The CDR3 bases are TGTGCCAGCAGTTTGGGGGGAGATACGCAGTATTTT. Translation gives CASSLGGDTQYF.